One sample yielded the 21 T cell receptor beta chains listed below, sequenced in a study of neoadjuvant anti-PD-1 for oral cavity cancer. Time point meaning: after neoadjuvant nivolumab, at surgical resection. The method was immunoSEQ multiplex PCR; TCRdb's version includes in-frame clones alone and lacks a portion of them. The table has about 10,000 clones, roughly 61% seen once. The specimen comprised tumor tissue, sampled after nivolumab (anti-PD-1) treatment. Receptor source: a person aged 40-85 years with oral cavity squamous cell carcinoma.

There are a few counts of this clone. The V gene is TRBV27, the J gene TRBJ2-3, with TRBD2 matching over 11 bases. The V gene's germline CDR1 is MNHEY and CDR2 SMNVEV (reference sequence). The CDR3 covers 13 residues. V trimming: 10 bases; J trimming: 2 bases; junction bases outside the gene matches: 2. CDR3: CATGLAATDTQYF. Here the CDR3 DNA reads TGTGCCACGGGACTAGCGGCCACAGATACGCAGTATTTT.

The V and J genes are TRBV6-1 and TRBJ2-2; 9 nucleotides agree with TRBD1. Germline V gives CDR1 MNHNS, CDR2 SASEGT. This CDR3 region has 15 residues. V shed 6 bases, J shed 5 bases, and the junction held 7 bases outside the gene matches. The CDR3 coding sequence is TGTGCCAGCAGACAGGGGGCAACGAGGACCGGGGAGCTGTTTTTT. Its translation is CASRQGATRTGELFF.

This clone has only one observation. The rearrangement uses TRBV20-1 and TRBJ1-3; a weak D match, TRBD1 (5 bases). Trimming cost V 6 bases and J 8 bases, with 11 bases left between them. The CDR3 totals 11 residues. Germline values: CDR1 DFQATT, CDR2 SNEGSKA (reference sequence). The CDR3: CSAHGADTIYF. DNA for the CDR3: TGCAGTGCCCACGGGGCGGACACCATATATTTT.

The V gene is TRBV11-2, the J gene TRBJ1-1; 8 bases are a match to TRBD1. V was pared by 3 bases and J by 3 bases, with 0 bases of the junction left unmatched. The CDR3 extends over 13 amino acids. CDR1 and CDR2 from the germline V gene are SGHAT and FQNNGV. The CDR3 DNA sequence: TGTGCCAGCAGCTTGGACAGGGACACTGAAGCTTTCTTT. It specifies CASSLDRDTEAFF.

This chain uses TRBV7-9 with TRBJ1-5, with 7 bases identical to TRBD1. V shed 5 bases, J shed 0 bases, and the junction held 7 bases outside the gene matches. The V gene's germline CDR1 is SEHNR and CDR2 FQNEAQ (reference sequence). This CDR3 contains 16 residues. The CDR3 loop reads CASSAVQGTSNQPQHF. The CDR3 coding sequence is TGTGCCAGCAGCGCCGTACAGGGGACTAGCAATCAGCCCCAGCATTTT.

This clone was seen a few times. CDR3: CASRPDRLLGETQYF. DNA of the CDR3: TGTGCCAGCAGACCAGACAGGCTGTTGGGGGAGACCCAGTACTTC. This chain joins TRBV6-5 and TRBJ2-5; tentatively, D is TRBD1 (6 bases). This CDR3 spans 15 amino acids. Per germline, CDR1 MNHEY and CDR2 SVGAGI. V was trimmed by 6 bases and J by 5 bases, leaving 19 bases between them.

This clone was detected only a few times. The J gene is TRBJ2-7, the V gene TRBV7-6; D not resolved. Germline values: CDR1 SGHVS, CDR2 FNYEAQ. The germline V and J ends were trimmed by 2 bases and 2 bases, with 13 bases remaining between them. The length of the CDR3 is 15 residues. The DNA of the CDR3 is TGTGCCAGCAGCTTAACCGCGTGGATCACCTACGAGCAGTACTTC. Its translation is CASSLTAWITYEQYF.

There are a few counts of this clone. The chain links TRBV27 to TRBJ2-1; D gene uncertain. The germline V gene has CDR1 MNHEY and CDR2 SMNVEV (reference sequence). Between the trimmed V and J ends, which lost 7 bases and 0 bases, there was a span of 13 bases. This CDR3 has 15 amino acids. The CDR3 DNA follows: TGTGCCAGCACCTTGGCGGCTAGCTCCTACAATGAGCAGTTCTTC. This codes for CASTLAASSYNEQFF.

This clone showed up just a few times. This chain connects TRBV6-5 to TRBJ2-3; D unresolved. The CDR3 runs 15 residues. With 5 bases removed from V and 0 bases from J, the gap between germline ends came to 12 bases. Germline V gene data show CDR1 as MNHEY and CDR2 as SVGAGI. This CDR3 reads CASSQFAPSTDTQYF. The CDR3 DNA reads as TGTGCCAGCAGTCAGTTTGCGCCTAGCACAGATACGCAGTATTTT.

J is TRBJ1-3 and V is TRBV5-1; TRBD1 aligns across 7 bases. Germline V gives CDR1 SGHRS, CDR2 YFSETQ. The ends lost 5 bases at V and 4 bases at J; junction bases unmatched: 9. This CDR3 has 15 amino acids. The DNA for the CDR3 is TGCGCCAGCAGTCGAGAGACAGGGAGGGGAAACACCATATATTTT. It is translated as CASSRETGRGNTIYF. The full variable domain, rest sourced from reference TRBV5-1 and TRBJ1-3, is KAGVTQTPRYLIKTRGQQVTLSCSPISGHRSVSWYQQTPGQGLQFLFEYFSETQRNKGNFPGRFSGRQFSNSRSEMNVSTLELGDSALYLCASSRETGRGNTIYFGEGSWLTVV.

This clone appeared a single time. The chain employs TRBV30 and TRBJ1-1; possibly TRBD1 for D (6 bases). The CDR3 has 15 amino acids. Trimming removed 1 base at V and 4 bases at J, with 16 bases between. The V gene's germline CDR1 is GTSNPN and CDR2 SVGIG (reference sequence). The CDR3 DNA is TGTGCCTGGAGTGATACAACTAGGGGGGCCACTGAAGCTTTCTTT. Translated, it gives CAWSDTTRGATEAFF. Drawing the rest from reference TRBV30 and TRBJ1-1, the complete variable domain is SQTIHQWPATLVQPVGSPLSLECTVEGTSNPNLYWYRQAAGRGLQLLFYSVGIGQISSEVPQNLSASRPQDRQFILSSKKLLLSDSGFYLCAWSDTTRGATEAFFGQGTRLTVV.

The chain carries TRBV5-1 and TRBJ2-7; the match to TRBD1 covers 7 bases. V was clipped by 4 bases and J by 4 bases; unmatched bases: 8. The CDR3 covers 14 residues. Germline V gene lookup returns CDR1 SGHRS and CDR2 YFSETQ. CDR3 amino acids: CASSPALGQYEQYF. CDR3 nucleotides: TGCGCCAGCAGCCCGGCCTTGGGACAGTACGAGCAGTACTTC.

The genes are TRBV18 and TRBJ2-5; D is unclear. There are 12 residues in the CDR3. V was cut by 1 base and J by 4 bases, with 4 bases left in between. The germline V gene has CDR1 KGHSH and CDR2 LQKENI. The CDR3 region has the DNA TGTGCCAGCTCACCACGGGCAGAGACCCAGTACTTC. Its protein product is CASSPRAETQYF. The complete variable domain, with remaining parts taken from reference TRBV18 and TRBJ2-5, reads NAGVMQNPRHLVRRRGQEARLRCSPMKGHSHVYWYRQLPEEGLKFMVYLQKENIIDESGMPKERFSAEFPKEGPSILRIQQVVRGDSAAYFCASSPRAETQYFGPGTRLLVL.

This clone has only a few counts. The V and J genes are TRBV30 and TRBJ2-5, with a possible D match to TRBD2 (6 bases). Trimming removed 2 bases at V and 4 bases at J, with 11 bases between. The V gene's germline CDR1 is GTSNPN and CDR2 SVGIG (reference sequence). The CDR3 totals 13 residues. The CDR3 spells CAWSRRERETQYF. The CDR3 nucleotides read TGTGCCTGGAGTCGGCGGGAACGAGAGACCCAGTACTTC.

The chain employs TRBV5-4 and TRBJ2-2; D not certain. Germline lookup yields CDR1 SGHNT and CDR2 YYREEE (reference sequence). This CDR3 spans 15 amino acids. Trimming removed 4 bases at V and 5 bases at J, with 15 bases between. CDR3: CASSPETRRTGELFF. As DNA, the CDR3 is TGTGCCAGCAGCCCCGAAACGCGTAGGACCGGGGAGCTGTTTTTT.

This clone was found a few times. J is TRBJ2-3 and V is TRBV13; the match to TRBD1 covers 11 bases. Germline CDR1 reads PRHDT; CDR2 reads FYEKMQ (reference sequence). J was trimmed by 5 bases and V by 6 bases; bases with no gene match: 10. The CDR3 is 16 amino acids. The CDR3 loop reads CASRWTGGGSRDTQYF. CDR3 in DNA: TGTGCCAGCAGGTGGACAGGGGGCGGTTCAAGAGATACGCAGTATTTT. Together with reference TRBV13 and TRBJ2-3, the CDR3 gives the full variable domain: AAGVIQSPRHLIKEKRETATLKCYPIPRHDTVYWYQQGPGQDPQFLISFYEKMQSDKGSIPDRFSAQQFSDYHSELNMSSLELGDSALYFCASRWTGGGSRDTQYFGPGTRLTVL.

This chain joins TRBV15 and TRBJ2-3; no clear D gene. Per the germline V gene, CDR1 is LNHNV and CDR2 is YYDKDF (reference sequence). V gave up 1 base and J gave up 0 bases, with 14 bases separating them. The CDR3 is 17 residues long. CDR3 nucleotides: TGTGCCACCAGCAGAGTTCAATGGGTGGAGAGCACAGATACGCAGTATTTT. As protein: CATSRVQWVESTDTQYF. The entire variable domain, with the rest obtained from reference TRBV15 and TRBJ2-3, is as follows: DAMVIQNPRYQVTQFGKPVTLSCSQTLNHNVMYWYQQKSSQAPKLLFHYYDKDFNNEADTPDNFQSRRPNTSFCFLDIRSPGLGDTAMYLCATSRVQWVESTDTQYFGPGTRLTVL.

The genes are TRBV2 and TRBJ2-3; tentative D call: TRBD2 (7 bases). The V gene lost 1 base and the J gene lost 4 bases, with 15 bases spanning the gap. In germline, CDR1 is SNHLY, CDR2 FYNNEI. This CDR3 is built from 16 residues. In DNA form, the CDR3 reads TGTGCCAGCAGTGAAGATGGGGGCGGGAGCGCAGATACGCAGTATTTT. It codes for CASSEDGGGSADTQYF.

The V and J genes are TRBV28 and TRBJ1-2, with D tentatively TRBD1 (5 bases). V shed 1 base and J shed 8 bases, with 17 bases lying between them. This CDR3 contains 15 residues. Per the germline V gene, CDR1 is MDHEN and CDR2 is SYDVKM. This chain's CDR3 is CASSLSPGPHRGYTF. CDR3 DNA sequence: TGTGCCAGCAGTTTATCGCCGGGACCGCACCGAGGCTACACCTTC.

The chain has TRBV5-1 and TRBJ2-2, with TRBD1 matching over 7 bases. V lost 1 base and J lost 4; bases outside the gene matches: 7. Germline V gene sequence: CDR1 SGHRS, CDR2 YFSETQ. CDR3 size: 16 residues. Written as DNA, the CDR3 is TGCGCCAGCAGCTTGAGACGACAGGGCTCCACCGGGGAGCTGTTTTTT. This sequence encodes CASSLRRQGSTGELFF.

The J gene is TRBJ1-6, the V gene TRBV10-2, with 9 bases that match TRBD1. There are 16 residues in the CDR3. Germline CDR1 WSHSY, CDR2 SAAADI. With V trimmed by 0 bases and J by 9 bases, 6 bases remained unmatched. As DNA, the CDR3 is TGCGCCAGCAGTGAGTCGACGGGACAGGGCGGTTCACCCCTCCACTTT. It translates to CASSESTGQGGSPLHF.